The 29 T cell receptor beta chains below all came from one sample that was sequenced in a study of blood T cell repertoires in COVID-19. Assay used: immunoSEQ multiplex PCR; TCRdb lists only in-frame clones, some missing. The sample records 250,000 or so clones, more than 70% being singletons. Material: peripheral blood. All receptors derive from an older woman with acute or convalescent COVID-19.

The chain is built from TRBV28 and TRBJ2-7; TRBD2 matches 10 bases. The CDR3 spans 15 residues. CDR1 and CDR2 (germline): MDHEN, SYDVKM. The J segment lost 5 bases and the V segment lost 5 bases, leaving 9 bases of the junction unmatched. The CDR3 region is CASSPGASGSNEQYF. The CDR3, as DNA: TGTGCCAGCAGTCCTGGGGCTAGCGGGAGCAACGAGCAGTACTTC.

The chain has TRBV5-1 and TRBJ2-3; TRBD1 matches at 9 bases. The length of the CDR3 is 15 residues. Trimming cost V 3 bases and J 2 bases; bases outside gene matches: 4. Germline values: CDR1 SGHRS, CDR2 YFSETQ. CDR3 region: CASSYNRGPTDTQYF. In DNA, the CDR3 is TGCGCCAGCAGCTACAACAGGGGGCCCACAGATACGCAGTATTTT.

This clone was picked up one time. The V call is TRBV7-9, the J call TRBJ2-7; 12 bases are shared with TRBD2. The J segment lost 5 bases and the V segment lost 5 bases, leaving 4 bases of the junction unmatched. This CDR3 region has 14 residues. Germline lookup yields CDR1 SEHNR and CDR2 FQNEAQ (reference sequence). For the CDR3, the DNA is TGTGCCAGCAGCCCGCGGACTAGCGGGAACGAGCAGTACTTC. Translating it yields CASSPRTSGNEQYF.

The count of this clone is one. The genes are TRBV18 and TRBJ1-5; 8 bases fit TRBD1. Germline CDR1 and CDR2: KGHSH and LQKENI. The CDR3 sequence is 16 residues long. With V trimmed by 4 bases and J by 3 bases, 8 bases remained unmatched. This CDR3 reads CASSHSGTGYNQPQHF. CDR3 nucleotides: TGTGCCAGCTCACATTCCGGGACAGGTTACAATCAGCCCCAGCATTTT.

A note on this clone: The same CDR3 also results from other DNA sequences found in this sample. This sequence joins TRBV7-9 and TRBJ1-5; the match to TRBD1 covers 7 bases. CDR1 is SEHNR, CDR2 FQNEAQ, per germline (reference sequence). J gave up 2 bases and V 6 bases, and 7 bases lay outside the gene matches. The CDR3 spans 15 residues. CDR3 coding DNA: TGTGCCAGCAGTTCCTACAGGGGCGGCAATCAGCCCCAGCATTTT. Translating gives CASSSYRGGNQPQHF.

The rearrangement joins TRBV28 to TRBJ1-5; D is possibly TRBD1 (6 bases). This CDR3 contains 16 residues. Trimming removed 1 base at V and 4 bases at J, with 14 bases between. Germline lookup yields CDR1 MDHEN and CDR2 SYDVKM. CDR3 DNA sequence: TGTGCCAGCAGTTTATCGGGGGGGCAAGGTAATCAGCCCCAGCATTTT. Translation gives CASSLSGGQGNQPQHF.

V and J are TRBV5-1 and TRBJ1-2; tentatively, D is TRBD1 (5 bases). Germline loops: CDR1 SGHRS, CDR2 YFSETQ. This CDR3 has 14 residues. V was shortened by 4 bases and J by 6 bases, with 16 bases between the two germline ends. The CDR3 is CASSLRPGTDGYTF. The CDR3 DNA reads as TGCGCCAGCAGCCTACGCCCCGGGACTGATGGCTACACCTTC.

The rearrangement uses TRBV9 and TRBJ2-1, with D perhaps matching TRBD2 (6 bases). Germline loops: CDR1 SGDLS, CDR2 YYNGEE. V was shortened by 3 bases and J by 0 bases, with 10 bases between the two germline ends. CDR3 size: 15 residues. This CDR3 is CASSGGTTSYNEQFF. In nucleotides, the CDR3 is TGTGCCAGCAGCGGCGGGACCACCTCCTACAATGAGCAGTTCTTC.

The chain couples TRBV29-1 to TRBJ2-7, with TRBD1 as a possible D gene (6 bases). V shed 7 bases and J shed 3 bases, with 10 bases lying between them. The germline CDR1 and CDR2 sequences are SQVTM and ANQGSEA. The CDR3 totals 11 residues. CDR3 nucleotide sequence: TGCAGCGCTGGGGGCCGCTACGAGCAGTACTTC. It yields the protein CSAGGRYEQYF.

CDR3 protein: CASSQVGRTLLNQPQHF. The CDR3 nucleotides are TGCGCCAGCAGCCAAGTCGGTAGGACATTGCTAAATCAGCCCCAGCATTTT. The chain links TRBV4-1 to TRBJ1-5, with a tentative D call TRBD1 (5 bases). V lost 1 base and J 4 bases, leaving 17 bases between the germline ends. CDR3 length: 17 amino acids. The germline gives CDR1 MGHRA, CDR2 YSYEKL.

The chain joins TRBV6-5 to TRBJ2-1, with TRBD1 matching over 9 bases. The ends lost 2 bases at V and 6 bases at J; junction bases unmatched: 5. Per the germline V gene, CDR1 is MNHEY and CDR2 is SVGAGI. This CDR3 spans 15 amino acids. The DNA of the CDR3 is TGTGCCAGCAGTTACCAACAGGGGGCAGGCAATGAGCAGTTCTTC. The encoded protein is CASSYQQGAGNEQFF.

The rearrangement links TRBV19 to TRBJ1-5; 7 positions agree with TRBD1. The CDR3 runs to 15 residues. Germline CDR1 LNHDA, CDR2 SQIVND (reference sequence). Trimming removed 5 bases from V and 2 bases from J; junction bases left unmatched: 6. CDR3 in DNA: TGTGCCAGTAGTCGCAGGGGGTATGGCAATCAGCCCCAGCATTTT. Its protein is CASSRRGYGNQPQHF.

This clone was counted a few times. This chain uses TRBV30 with TRBJ1-5, with TRBD1 identical over 7 bases. The trim removed 5 bases at V and 2 bases at J, leaving 9 bases unmatched. The CDR3 is 15 residues long. Germline CDR1 reads GTSNPN; CDR2 reads SVGIG (reference sequence). The DNA of the CDR3 is TGTGCCTGGGGACACAGGGGAGGAGGCAATCAGCCCCAGCATTTT. Protein: CAWGHRGGGNQPQHF.

The chain uses TRBV3-1 (or the pseudogene TRBV3-2) and TRBJ2-3; 14 bases fit TRBD2. This CDR3 has 17 amino acids. Germline values: CDR1 LGHDT, CDR2 YNNKEL (reference sequence). V was clipped by 0 bases and J by 11 bases; unmatched bases: 10. CDR3 sequence (DNA): TGTGCCAGCAGCCAAGAATGGGGGACTAGCGGGAGTCTGGAGCAGTATTTT. Residues: CASSQEWGTSGSLEQYF.

V and J are TRBV2 and TRBJ2-7, with 9 bases identical to TRBD1. After removal of 6 bases from V and 6 bases from J, the junction contained 12 bases not matched to a gene. The CDR3 runs to 15 residues. Germline values: CDR1 SNHLY, CDR2 FYNNEI. For the CDR3, the DNA is TGTGCCAGCAGCCAGACAGGGACAGGGAACTTCGAGCAGTACTTC. Protein: CASSQTGTGNFEQYF.

The J gene is TRBJ2-7, the V gene TRBV10-3; weak D call: TRBD2 (5 bases). In germline, CDR1 is ENHRY, CDR2 SYGVKD. V gave up 0 bases and J gave up 2 bases, with 8 bases separating them. The CDR3 is 14 amino acids. The CDR3 DNA sequence: TGTGCCATCAGTGAGTCGGCCGGGACCTACGAGCAGTACTTC. It codes for CAISESAGTYEQYF.

The chain employs TRBV9 and TRBJ1-2, with D possibly being TRBD1 (5 bases). Germline V gene data show CDR1 as SGDLS and CDR2 as YYNGEE. The V and J ends lost 5 bases and 7 bases respectively, with 15 bases between them. The CDR3 totals 13 residues. The CDR3 region has the DNA TGTGCCAGCAGTCACCAGGAAGGGGCTGGCTACACCTTC. It translates to CASSHQEGAGYTF.

This chain links TRBV20-1 with TRBJ2-3; D not certain. CDR3 length equals 11 residues. Germline V CDR1 and CDR2: DFQATT, SNEGSKA (reference sequence). V lost 3 bases and J 6 bases, leaving 7 bases between the germline ends. CDR3 nucleotides: TGCAGTGCTAGCGAACACGATACGCAGTATTTT. Its protein product is CSASEHDTQYF.

This chain links TRBV18 with TRBJ1-4; TRBD1 is a possible D gene (5 bases). This CDR3 region has 13 residues. Germline CDR1 and CDR2: KGHSH and LQKENI. Trimming removed 5 bases from V and 14 bases from J, with 18 bases in between. The CDR3 protein is CASSADQGTYLFF. CDR3 sequence (DNA): TGTGCCAGCTCAGCCGATCAGGGAACGTATCTGTTTTTT.

The V call is TRBV29-1, the J call TRBJ2-7, with D possibly matching TRBD2 (5 bases). V gave up 4 bases and J gave up 2 bases, with 18 bases separating them. This CDR3 contains 15 residues. Germline values: CDR1 SQVTM, CDR2 ANQGSEA. The CDR3 loop reads CSVVPSEGAAYEQYF. The CDR3 DNA reads as TGCAGCGTTGTCCCAAGCGAGGGAGCCGCCTACGAGCAGTACTTC.

The V call is TRBV30, the J call TRBJ2-1; D gene unclear. The CDR3 runs to 13 residues. The germline V gene encodes CDR1 GTSNPN and CDR2 SVGIG (reference sequence). Trimming took 2 bases from V and 2 from J, leaving 7 bases between them. The chain's CDR3 is CAWSPGPYNEQFF. The CDR3 bases are TGTGCCTGGAGTCCAGGCCCCTACAATGAGCAGTTCTTC.

The V call is TRBV7-2, the J call TRBJ2-7; possible D gene TRBD2, 5 bases. V lost 1 base, J lost 3 bases, and 19 bases lay in between. The CDR3 covers 17 residues. Germline V CDR1 and CDR2: SGHTA, FQGNSA. DNA for the CDR3: TGTGCCAGCAGCTTAGTCCGGGGTCTGGGTAGCCGCTACGAGCAGTACTTC. Its translation is CASSLVRGLGSRYEQYF. Filled out from reference TRBV7-2 and TRBJ2-7, the complete variable domain reads GAGVSQSPSNKVTEKGKDVELRCDPISGHTALYWYRQSLGQGLEFLIYFQGNSAPDKSGLPSDRFSAERTGGSVSTLTIQRTQQEDSAVYLCASSLVRGLGSRYEQYFGPGTRLTVT.

This clone is a singleton in its sample. The chain combines TRBV5-1 with TRBJ2-1; TRBD2 is a possible D gene (6 bases). The CDR3 sequence is 16 residues long. Germline-derived CDR1 and CDR2 are SGHRS and YFSETQ. The germline V and J ends were trimmed by 2 bases and 5 bases, with 17 bases remaining between them. The CDR3 loop reads CASSFVGGGHDNEQFF. The CDR3 DNA sequence: TGCGCCAGCAGCTTTGTCGGGGGTGGGCATGACAATGAGCAGTTCTTC.

This clone appeared once. The chain employs TRBV6-5 and TRBJ1-1; 8 bases are shared with TRBD1. The V and J ends lost 5 bases and 4 bases, in that order; junction bases with no gene match: 3. Looked up from germline, CDR1 is MNHEY and CDR2 is SVGAGI. The CDR3 length is 13 residues. The CDR3 nucleotides are TGTGCCAGCAGTAGGGACAGGCCCACTGAAGCTTTCTTT. As protein: CASSRDRPTEAFF.

Of note for this clone: Other DNA sequences in this sample translate to the same CDR3. The CDR3 coding sequence is TGTGCCAGCAGCTTGGGGGGCTCTGGAAACACCATATATTTT. Translated, it gives CASSLGGSGNTIYF. The chain recombines TRBV11-2 with TRBJ1-3; tentative D call: TRBD1 (5 bases). V shed 3 bases and J shed 0 bases, with 6 bases lying between them. Germline loops: CDR1 SGHAT, CDR2 FQNNGV. This CDR3 is built from 14 residues.

The rearrangement joins TRBV10-2 to TRBJ2-3; 7 nucleotides match TRBD2. Germline CDR1 is WSHSY and CDR2 is SAAADI. V lost 4 bases, J lost 6 bases, and 10 bases stayed unmatched. The CDR3 is made up of 15 amino acids. CDR3 protein: CASSVPSGWTDTQYF. In nucleotides, the CDR3 is TGCGCCAGCAGTGTCCCTAGCGGATGGACGGATACGCAGTATTTT.

The chain joins TRBV21-1 to TRBJ1-2; the DNA was not used to check the table's D call, TRBD1. TRBV21-1 is a recognized pseudogene. The CDR3 contains 14 residues. CDR3 residues: CASNFTGGGIGYTF. The CDR3 region has the DNA TGTGCCAGCAACTTCACAGGGGGCGGCATAGGCTACACCTTC.

This clone was observed a single time. J is TRBJ1-3 and V is TRBV10-3, with D perhaps TRBD1 (6 bases). This CDR3 comprises 13 residues. V gave up 7 bases and J gave up 2 bases, with 9 bases separating them. Looked up from germline, CDR1 is ENHRY and CDR2 is SYGVKD. The CDR3 sequence: CAIKQGPGNTIYF. For the CDR3, the DNA is TGTGCCATCAAACAGGGCCCTGGAAACACCATATATTTT.

The chain employs TRBV12-5 and TRBJ2-1, with D perhaps matching TRBD1 (5 bases). The CDR3 has 13 amino acids. Germline V gene sequence: CDR1 LGHNT, CDR2 FRNRAP. Trimming shortened V by 8 bases and J by 5 bases, and 13 bases separated the two germline ends. The chain's CDR3 is CASQGRIHNEQFF. CDR3 nucleotides: TGTGCTAGTCAGGGAAGAATCCACAATGAGCAGTTCTTC.